These 20 T cell receptor beta chains were all obtained from the same sample, sequenced in a study of monozygotic twins with cystic fibrosis. The protocol was immunoSEQ multiplex PCR, while the TCRdb copy is restricted to in-frame clones and leaves out a portion. The table has about 32,000 clones, roughly 97% seen once. The sample taken for sequencing was blood. These receptors originate from a girl aged 2 to 9 with cystic fibrosis.

The chain employs TRBV9 and TRBJ1-2; D unresolved. CDR1 SGDLS and CDR2 YYNGEE come from the germline V gene. Trimming shortened V by 4 bases and J by 4 bases, and 11 bases separated the two germline ends. The CDR3 length is 13 residues. The CDR3 sequence: CASSPGGFYGYTF. CDR3 in DNA: TGTGCCAGCAGCCCAGGCGGGTTCTATGGCTACACCTTC.

V and J are TRBV6-5 and TRBJ2-3, with a weak D call TRBD1 (5 bases). From germline, CDR1 is MNHEY and CDR2 SVGAGI. The CDR3 sequence is 12 residues long. Deletions cut 5 bases from V and 14 bases from J, with 17 bases between. The CDR3 reads CASSKGLGSRYF. CDR3 DNA sequence: TGTGCCAGCAGTAAGGGGCTGGGATCGCGGTATTTT.

V usage is TRBV9 and J usage is TRBJ2-7; tentatively, D is TRBD1 (6 bases). Trimming took off 0 bases at V and 0 bases at J, with 10 bases between the two ends. CDR1 SGDLS and CDR2 YYNGEE come from the germline V gene. This CDR3 has 15 residues. The CDR3 reads CASSVEGQGSYEQYF. CDR3 coding DNA: TGTGCCAGCAGCGTAGAGGGACAAGGCTCCTACGAGCAGTACTTC.

The chain carries TRBV27 and TRBJ2-7; TRBD2 might be the D (5 bases). The V and J ends lost 0 bases and 0 bases respectively, with 15 bases between them. CDR1 and CDR2 from the germline V gene are MNHEY and SMNVEV (reference sequence). This CDR3 is built from 17 residues. The CDR3 reads CASSLSVTREGSYEQYF. The CDR3 region has the DNA TGTGCCAGCAGTTTATCGGTTACACGTGAGGGCTCCTACGAGCAGTACTTC.

This chain links TRBV27 with TRBJ2-7; maybe TRBD2 (5 bases). The CDR3 runs 13 residues. Trimming took off 5 bases at V and 1 base at J, with 9 bases between the two ends. Germline loops: CDR1 MNHEY, CDR2 SMNVEV (reference sequence). As DNA, the CDR3 is TGTGCCAGCAGTCTGGGAGATTCCTACGAGCAGTACTTC. Translating it yields CASSLGDSYEQYF.

The gene calls are TRBV5-6 and TRBJ1-2; weak D call: TRBD1 (5 bases). V was pared by 0 bases and J by 6 bases, with 9 bases between. The CDR3 loop spans 13 amino acids. Germline V gene data show CDR1 as SGHDT and CDR2 as YYEEEE. CDR3 amino acids: CASSLAARDGYTF. The DNA of the CDR3 is TGTGCCAGCAGCTTGGCCGCCAGGGATGGCTACACCTTC.

The chain couples TRBV7-9 to TRBJ2-1, with 11 bases aligning to TRBD2. Germline assignment: CDR1 SEHNR and CDR2 FQNEAQ (reference sequence). V shed 5 bases, J shed 6 bases, and the junction held 9 bases outside the gene matches. The CDR3 spans 16 residues. This CDR3 is CASSTPGLAASNEQFF. The CDR3 nucleotides are TGTGCCAGCAGCACTCCGGGACTAGCGGCAAGCAATGAGCAGTTCTTC.

The rearrangement joins TRBV15 to TRBJ2-3; D remains unclear. Trimming took off 1 base at V and 4 bases at J, with 3 bases between the two ends. Germline V gene data show CDR1 as LNHNV and CDR2 as YYDKDF (reference sequence). The CDR3 loop spans 12 amino acids. The CDR3 sequence is CATSRVADTQYF. The CDR3 bases are TGTGCCACCAGCAGAGTCGCAGATACGCAGTATTTT.

This chain connects TRBV30 to TRBJ1-1; no firm D call. Germline CDR1 reads GTSNPN; CDR2 reads SVGIG (reference sequence). The V and J ends lost 2 bases and 5 bases respectively, with 3 bases between them. The CDR3 length is 10 residues. The CDR3 bases are TGTGCCTGGAGTAGGACTGAAGCTTTCTTT. Its protein is CAWSRTEAFF.

The chain links TRBV5-1 to TRBJ2-7; 9 bases are shared with TRBD2. The CDR3 consists of 15 residues. The V gene's germline CDR1 is SGHRS and CDR2 YFSETQ. With 8 bases clipped from V and 0 bases from J, the junction kept 9 bases outside the gene matches. The CDR3 region is CASSRLAGSSYEQYF. CDR3 sequence (DNA): TGCGCCAGTAGTCGGCTAGCGGGAAGCTCCTACGAGCAGTACTTC. The whole variable domain, remainder taken from reference TRBV5-1 and TRBJ2-7, is KAGVTQTPRYLIKTRGQQVTLSCSPISGHRSVSWYQQTPGQGLQFLFEYFSETQRNKGNFPGRFSGRQFSNSRSEMNVSTLELGDSALYLCASSRLAGSSYEQYFGPGTRLTVT.

CDR3 in amino acids: CASSLGSGQGSYGYTF. The CDR3 nucleotides read TGTGCCAGCAGCCTAGGGAGTGGGCAGGGAAGCTATGGCTACACCTTC. This sequence joins TRBV28 and TRBJ1-2; tentative D call: TRBD1 (5 bases). Per germline, CDR1 MDHEN and CDR2 SYDVKM. V dropped 6 bases and J dropped 4 bases, with 21 bases sitting between them. The CDR3 runs 16 residues.

V gene TRBV19 combines with J gene TRBJ2-5, with D possibly being TRBD2 (5 bases). Germline V gene lookup returns CDR1 LNHDA and CDR2 SQIVND (reference sequence). The CDR3 extends over 16 amino acids. V was clipped by 6 bases and J by 1 base, with 18 bases between them. The chain's CDR3 is CASSIRYSEIQETQYF. CDR3 sequence (DNA): TGTGCCAGTAGCATTCGCTATAGCGAGATCCAAGAGACCCAGTACTTC.

This rearrangement joins TRBV30 to TRBJ1-2, with a weak D call TRBD1 (5 bases). This CDR3 contains 14 residues. The V gene lost 5 bases and the J gene lost 8 bases, with 21 bases spanning the gap. Germline values: CDR1 GTSNPN, CDR2 SVGIG (reference sequence). The CDR3 spells CAWDPGGGAGGYTF. The CDR3 bases are TGTGCCTGGGATCCCGGCGGGGGAGCCGGCGGCTACACCTTC.

This sequence joins TRBV11-2 and TRBJ1-1; perhaps TRBD1 as D (5 bases). V lost 5 bases and J lost 3, with 16 bases in between. CDR1 and CDR2 from the germline V gene are SGHAT and FQNNGV. The CDR3 loop spans 15 amino acids. CDR3 nucleotides: TGTGCCAGCAGCACGACAGAACCGCGGTACACTGAAGCTTTCTTT. Translation gives CASSTTEPRYTEAFF.

The V gene is TRBV6-1, the J gene TRBJ2-1, with D maybe TRBD2 (6 bases). The V and J ends lost 2 bases and 5 bases respectively, with 13 bases between them. Germline V lookup: CDR1 MNHNS, CDR2 SASEGT. The CDR3 is 15 amino acids. Here the CDR3 reads CASSELEGTDNEQFF. The CDR3, as DNA: TGTGCCAGCAGTGAATTGGAGGGAACCGACAATGAGCAGTTCTTC.

Only one count was recorded for this clone. The CDR3 nucleotides are TGTGCCTGGAGTCACGGGGCTAGGGATTACGAGCAGTACTTC. Translation gives CAWSHGARDYEQYF. The chain has TRBV30 and TRBJ2-7; D assignment may be TRBD1 or TRBD2 (5 bases each). The CDR3 totals 14 residues. Germline values: CDR1 GTSNPN, CDR2 SVGIG (reference sequence). Trimming left V 2 bases short and J 4 bases short, with 15 bases between.

The chain links TRBV19 to TRBJ2-7; 8 nucleotides agree with TRBD2. Germline V gives CDR1 LNHDA, CDR2 SQIVND (reference sequence). The CDR3 covers 15 residues. Unmatched junction bases numbered 7, after V lost 3 bases and J lost 3 bases. CDR3: CASSIGSGTSYEQYF. The CDR3 nucleotides read TGTGCCAGTAGTATCGGATCGGGGACTAGCTACGAGCAGTACTTC.

The chain employs TRBV28 and TRBJ2-3, with a tentative D call TRBD1 (6 bases). This CDR3 comprises 11 residues. Germline V gives CDR1 MDHEN, CDR2 SYDVKM. The CDR3 DNA follows: TGTGCTCATAAGGGGGCAGATACGCAGTATTTT. Its protein is CAHKGADTQYF.

The rearrangement uses TRBV11-2 and TRBJ2-1; D ambiguous. V was trimmed by 3 bases and J by 4 bases, leaving 7 bases between them. Germline loops: CDR1 SGHAT, CDR2 FQNNGV. The CDR3 loop spans 13 amino acids. For the CDR3, the DNA is TGTGCCAGCAGCTTTGAACGGTACAATGAGCAGTTCTTC. It is translated as CASSFERYNEQFF.

V and J are TRBV7-9 and TRBJ2-1; the D gene is possibly TRBD2 (5 bases). The CDR3 totals 16 residues. The V end lost 7 bases, the J end lost 10 bases, and 26 bases lay between the germline ends. Germline V gene lookup returns CDR1 SEHNR and CDR2 FQNEAQ (reference sequence). The CDR3 sequence: CASILLPADSSVEQFF. The CDR3, as DNA: TGTGCCAGCATCCTCCTGCCGGCGGACTCCTCCGTGGAGCAGTTCTTC.